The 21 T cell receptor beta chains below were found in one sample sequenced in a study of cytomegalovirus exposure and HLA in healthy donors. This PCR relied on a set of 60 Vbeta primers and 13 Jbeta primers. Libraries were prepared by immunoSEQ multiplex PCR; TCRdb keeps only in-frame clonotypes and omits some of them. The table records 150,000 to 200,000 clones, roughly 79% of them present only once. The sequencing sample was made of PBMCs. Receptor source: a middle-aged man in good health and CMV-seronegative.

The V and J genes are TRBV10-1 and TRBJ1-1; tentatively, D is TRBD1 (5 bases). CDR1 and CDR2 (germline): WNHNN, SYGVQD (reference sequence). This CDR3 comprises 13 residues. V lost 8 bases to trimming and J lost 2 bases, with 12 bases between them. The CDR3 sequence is CASSRVGNTEAFF. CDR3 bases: TGCGCCAGCTCCAGGGTTGGCAACACTGAAGCTTTCTTT.

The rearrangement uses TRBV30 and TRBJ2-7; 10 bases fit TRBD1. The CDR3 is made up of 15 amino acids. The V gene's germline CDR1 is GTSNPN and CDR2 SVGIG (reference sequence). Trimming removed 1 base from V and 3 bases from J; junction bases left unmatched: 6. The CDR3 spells CAWSEGTGVIYEQYF. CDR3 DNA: TGTGCCTGGAGTGAGGGGACAGGGGTAATCTACGAGCAGTACTTC.

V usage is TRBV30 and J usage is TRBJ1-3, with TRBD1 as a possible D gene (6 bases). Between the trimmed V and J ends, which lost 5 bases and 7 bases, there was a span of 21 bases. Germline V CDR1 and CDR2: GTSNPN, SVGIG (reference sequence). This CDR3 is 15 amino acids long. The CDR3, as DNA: TGTGCCTGGCGTACCAACCAAAACAGGGCGAACACCATATATTTT. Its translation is CAWRTNQNRANTIYF.

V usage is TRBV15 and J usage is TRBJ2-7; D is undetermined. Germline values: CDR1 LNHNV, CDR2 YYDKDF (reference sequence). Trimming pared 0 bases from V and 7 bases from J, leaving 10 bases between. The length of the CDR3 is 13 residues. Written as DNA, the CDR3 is TGTGCCACCAGCAGAGAACGGGTTCTTGAGCAGTACTTC. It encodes CATSRERVLEQYF. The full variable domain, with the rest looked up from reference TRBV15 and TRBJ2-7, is DAMVIQNPRYQVTQFGKPVTLSCSQTLNHNVMYWYQQKSSQAPKLLFHYYDKDFNNEADTPDNFQSRRPNTSFCFLDIRSPGLGDTAMYLCATSRERVLEQYFGPGTRLTVT.

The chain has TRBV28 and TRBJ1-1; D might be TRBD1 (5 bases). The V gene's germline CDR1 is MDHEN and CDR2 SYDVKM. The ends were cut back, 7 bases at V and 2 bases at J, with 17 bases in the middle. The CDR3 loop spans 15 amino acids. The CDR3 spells CASIRTSRANTEAFF. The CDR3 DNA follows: TGTGCCAGCATAAGAACATCCAGGGCCAACACTGAAGCTTTCTTT.

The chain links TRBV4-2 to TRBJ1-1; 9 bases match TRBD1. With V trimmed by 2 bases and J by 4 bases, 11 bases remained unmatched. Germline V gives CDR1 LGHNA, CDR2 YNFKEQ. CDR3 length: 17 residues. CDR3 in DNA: TGTGCCAGCAGCCAAAACCCGGGGACAGGGTGGGTCACTGAAGCTTTCTTT. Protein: CASSQNPGTGWVTEAFF.

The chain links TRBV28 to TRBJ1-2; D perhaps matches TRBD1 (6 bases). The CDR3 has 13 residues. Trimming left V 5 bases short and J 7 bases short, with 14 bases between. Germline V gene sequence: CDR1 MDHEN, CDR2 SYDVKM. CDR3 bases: TGTGCCAGCAGTAGTACAGGGTTTCGTGGCTACACCTTC. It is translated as CASSSTGFRGYTF.

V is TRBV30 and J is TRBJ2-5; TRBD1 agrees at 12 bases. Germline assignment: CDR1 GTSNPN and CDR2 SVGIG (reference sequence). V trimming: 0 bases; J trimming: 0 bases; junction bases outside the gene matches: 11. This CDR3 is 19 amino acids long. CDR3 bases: TGTGCCTGGAGTGTACTCCACGGGACAGGGGGCTCGTACCAAGAGACCCAGTACTTC. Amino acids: CAWSVLHGTGGSYQETQYF.

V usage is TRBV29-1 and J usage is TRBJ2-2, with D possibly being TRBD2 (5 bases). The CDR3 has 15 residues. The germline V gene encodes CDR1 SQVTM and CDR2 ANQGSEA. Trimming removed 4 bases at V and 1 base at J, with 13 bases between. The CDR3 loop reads CSVVSMAGNTGELFF. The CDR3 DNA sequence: TGCAGCGTTGTTAGTATGGCGGGGAACACCGGGGAGCTGTTTTTT.

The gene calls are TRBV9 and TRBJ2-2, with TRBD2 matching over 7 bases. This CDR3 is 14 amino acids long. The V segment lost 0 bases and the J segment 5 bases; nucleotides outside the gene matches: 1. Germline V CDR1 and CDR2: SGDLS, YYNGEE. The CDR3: CASSVGGGTGELFF. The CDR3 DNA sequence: TGTGCCAGCAGCGTAGGCGGGGGAACCGGGGAGCTGTTTTTT.

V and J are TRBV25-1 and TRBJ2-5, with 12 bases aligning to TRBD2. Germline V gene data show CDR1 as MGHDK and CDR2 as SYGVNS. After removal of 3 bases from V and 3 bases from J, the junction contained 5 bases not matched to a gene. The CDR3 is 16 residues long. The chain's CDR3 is CASSDSGLAGKETQYF. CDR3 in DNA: TGTGCCAGCAGTGATTCAGGACTAGCGGGAAAAGAGACCCAGTACTTC.

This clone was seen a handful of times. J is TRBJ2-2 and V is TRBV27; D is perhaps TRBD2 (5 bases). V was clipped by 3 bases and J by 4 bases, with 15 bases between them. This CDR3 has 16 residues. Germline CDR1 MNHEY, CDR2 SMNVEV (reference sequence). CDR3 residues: CASSLEWVAGTGELFF. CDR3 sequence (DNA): TGTGCCAGCAGTTTGGAGTGGGTCGCGGGCACCGGGGAGCTGTTTTTT.

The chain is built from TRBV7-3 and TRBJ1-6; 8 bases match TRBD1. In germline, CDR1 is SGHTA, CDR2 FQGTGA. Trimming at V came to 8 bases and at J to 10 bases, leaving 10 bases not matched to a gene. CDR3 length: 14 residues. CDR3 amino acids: CASGLGQGHSPLHF. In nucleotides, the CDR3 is TGTGCCAGCGGACTTGGACAGGGACACTCACCCCTCCACTTT.

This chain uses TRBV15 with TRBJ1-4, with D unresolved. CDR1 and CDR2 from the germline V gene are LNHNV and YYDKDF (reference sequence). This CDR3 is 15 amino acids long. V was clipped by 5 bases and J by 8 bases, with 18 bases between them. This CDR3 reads CATSAQREIPEKLFF. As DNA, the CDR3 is TGTGCCACCAGCGCCCAACGAGAGATCCCAGAAAAACTGTTTTTT.

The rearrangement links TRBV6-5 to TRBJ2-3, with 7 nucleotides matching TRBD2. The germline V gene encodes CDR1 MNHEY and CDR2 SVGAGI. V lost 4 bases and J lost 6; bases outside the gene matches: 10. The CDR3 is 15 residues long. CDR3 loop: CASSSSGLVWDTQYF. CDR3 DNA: TGTGCCAGCAGTTCCTCCGGACTAGTGTGGGATACGCAGTATTTT.

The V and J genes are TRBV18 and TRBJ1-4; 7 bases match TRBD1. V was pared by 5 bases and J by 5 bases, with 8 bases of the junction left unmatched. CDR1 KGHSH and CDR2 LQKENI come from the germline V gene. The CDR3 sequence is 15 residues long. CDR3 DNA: TGTGCCAGCTCAACTCGGGCGGACAGGAATGAAAAACTGTTTTTT. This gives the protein CASSTRADRNEKLFF.

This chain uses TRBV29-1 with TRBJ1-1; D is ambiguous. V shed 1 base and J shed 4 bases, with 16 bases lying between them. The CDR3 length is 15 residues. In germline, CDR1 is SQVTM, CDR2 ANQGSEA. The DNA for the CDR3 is TGCAGCGTTGAAGGGCTCTCCGGGAGGAGCACTGAAGCTTTCTTT. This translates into CSVEGLSGRSTEAFF.

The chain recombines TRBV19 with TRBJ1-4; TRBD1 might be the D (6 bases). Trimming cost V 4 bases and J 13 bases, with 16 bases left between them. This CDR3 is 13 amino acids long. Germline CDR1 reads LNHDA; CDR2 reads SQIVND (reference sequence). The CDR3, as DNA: TGTGCCAGTAGTACCCAACAGGGATCATTACTGTTTTTT. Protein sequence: CASSTQQGSLLFF.

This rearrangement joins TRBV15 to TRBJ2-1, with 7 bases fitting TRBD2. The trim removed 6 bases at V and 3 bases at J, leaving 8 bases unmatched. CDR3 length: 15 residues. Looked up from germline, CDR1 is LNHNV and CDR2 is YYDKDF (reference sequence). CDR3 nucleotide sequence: TGTGCCACCAGGGGCGCGGGAGATCGCTACAATGAGCAGTTCTTC. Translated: CATRGAGDRYNEQFF.

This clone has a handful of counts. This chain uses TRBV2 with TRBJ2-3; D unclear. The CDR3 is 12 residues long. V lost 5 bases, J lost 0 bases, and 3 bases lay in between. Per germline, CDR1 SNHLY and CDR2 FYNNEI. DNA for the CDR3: TGTGCCAGCAGTTCTAGCACAGATACGCAGTATTTT. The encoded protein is CASSSSTDTQYF.

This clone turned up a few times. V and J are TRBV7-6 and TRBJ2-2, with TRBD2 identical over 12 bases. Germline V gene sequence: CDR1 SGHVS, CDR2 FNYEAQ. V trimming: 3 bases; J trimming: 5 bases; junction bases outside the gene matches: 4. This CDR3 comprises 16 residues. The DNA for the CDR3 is TGTGCCAGCAGCTTGATCACTAGCGGGAGGACCGGGGAGCTGTTTTTT. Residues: CASSLITSGRTGELFF.